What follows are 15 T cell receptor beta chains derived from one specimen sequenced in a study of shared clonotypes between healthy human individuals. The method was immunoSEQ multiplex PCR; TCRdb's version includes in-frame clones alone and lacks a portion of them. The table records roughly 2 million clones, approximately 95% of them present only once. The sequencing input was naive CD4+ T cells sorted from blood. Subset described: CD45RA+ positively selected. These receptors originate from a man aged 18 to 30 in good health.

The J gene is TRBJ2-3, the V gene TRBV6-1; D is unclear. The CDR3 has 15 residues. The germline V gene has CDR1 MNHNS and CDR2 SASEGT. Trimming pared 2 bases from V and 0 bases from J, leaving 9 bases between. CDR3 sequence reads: CASSESATSTDTQYF. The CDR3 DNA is TGTGCCAGCAGTGAATCCGCGACTAGCACAGATACGCAGTATTTT.

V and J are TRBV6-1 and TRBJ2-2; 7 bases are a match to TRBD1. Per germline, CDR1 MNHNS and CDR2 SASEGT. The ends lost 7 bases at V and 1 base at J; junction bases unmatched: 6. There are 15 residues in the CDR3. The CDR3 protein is CASTPGQRNTGELFF. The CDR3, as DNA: TGTGCCAGCACACCGGGACAGAGGAACACCGGGGAGCTGTTTTTT.

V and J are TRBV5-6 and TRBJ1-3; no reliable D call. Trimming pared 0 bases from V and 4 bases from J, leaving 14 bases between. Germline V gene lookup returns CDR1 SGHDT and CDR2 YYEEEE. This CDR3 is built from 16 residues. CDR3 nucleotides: TGTGCCAGCAGCTTGGACGGTTGGGCAGACGGAAACACCATATATTTT. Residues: CASSLDGWADGNTIYF.

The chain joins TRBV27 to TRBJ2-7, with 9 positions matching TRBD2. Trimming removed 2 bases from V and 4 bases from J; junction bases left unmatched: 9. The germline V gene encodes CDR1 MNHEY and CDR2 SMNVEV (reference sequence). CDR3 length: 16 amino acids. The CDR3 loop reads CASSLMRGLAGYEQYF. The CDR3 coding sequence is TGTGCCAGCAGTTTAATGCGGGGACTAGCCGGGTACGAGCAGTACTTC.

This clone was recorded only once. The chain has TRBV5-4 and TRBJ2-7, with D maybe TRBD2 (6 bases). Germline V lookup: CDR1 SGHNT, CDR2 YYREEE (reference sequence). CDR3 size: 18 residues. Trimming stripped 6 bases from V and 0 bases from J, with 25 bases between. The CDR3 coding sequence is TGTGCCAGCACTCGTGGGGCGGGAAACCCACTGAGCTCCTACGAGCAGTACTTC. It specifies CASTRGAGNPLSSYEQYF.

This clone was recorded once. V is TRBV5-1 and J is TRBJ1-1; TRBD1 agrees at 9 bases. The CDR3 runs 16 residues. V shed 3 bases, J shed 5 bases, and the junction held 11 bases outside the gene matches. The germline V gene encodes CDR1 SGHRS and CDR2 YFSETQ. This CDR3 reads CASSSLGTGRSTEAFF. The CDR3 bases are TGCGCCAGCAGCTCTCTCGGGACAGGGAGGAGTACTGAAGCTTTCTTT.

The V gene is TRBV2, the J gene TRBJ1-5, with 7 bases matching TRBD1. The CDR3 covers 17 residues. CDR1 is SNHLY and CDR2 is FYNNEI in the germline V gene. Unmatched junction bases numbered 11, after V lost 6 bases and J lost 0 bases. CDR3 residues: CASRLDRNSYSNQPQHF. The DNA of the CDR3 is TGTGCCAGCAGACTGGACAGGAACTCATATAGCAATCAGCCCCAGCATTTT.

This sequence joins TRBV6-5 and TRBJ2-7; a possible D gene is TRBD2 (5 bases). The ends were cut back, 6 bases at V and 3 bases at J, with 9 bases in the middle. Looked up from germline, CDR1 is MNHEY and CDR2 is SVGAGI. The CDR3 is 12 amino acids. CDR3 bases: TGTGCCAGCAGGAGCGGCTTCTACGAGCAGTACTTC. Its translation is CASRSGFYEQYF.

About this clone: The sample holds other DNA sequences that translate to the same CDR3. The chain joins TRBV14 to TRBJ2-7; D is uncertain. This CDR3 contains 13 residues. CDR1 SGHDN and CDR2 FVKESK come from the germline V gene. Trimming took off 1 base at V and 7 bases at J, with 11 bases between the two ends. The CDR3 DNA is TGTGCCAGCAGCCAAGTTCGCGGCAGTGAGCAGTACTTC. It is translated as CASSQVRGSEQYF.

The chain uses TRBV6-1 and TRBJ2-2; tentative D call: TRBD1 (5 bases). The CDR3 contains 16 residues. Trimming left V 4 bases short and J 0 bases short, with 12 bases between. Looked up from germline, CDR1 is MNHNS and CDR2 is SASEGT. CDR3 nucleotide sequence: TGTGCCAGCAGTGCCAGGGATCCAGCGAACACCGGGGAGCTGTTTTTT. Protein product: CASSARDPANTGELFF.

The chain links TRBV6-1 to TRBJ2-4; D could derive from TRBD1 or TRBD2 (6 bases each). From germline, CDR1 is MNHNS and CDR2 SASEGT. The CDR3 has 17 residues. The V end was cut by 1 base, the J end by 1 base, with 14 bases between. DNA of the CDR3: TGTGCCAGCAGTGAAGGCAACAGGGACTCCGCCAAAAACATTCAGTACTTC. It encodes CASSEGNRDSAKNIQYF.

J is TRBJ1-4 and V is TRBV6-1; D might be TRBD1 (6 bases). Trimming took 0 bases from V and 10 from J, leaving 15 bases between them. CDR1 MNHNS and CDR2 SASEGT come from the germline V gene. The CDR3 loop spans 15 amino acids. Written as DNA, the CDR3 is TGTGCCAGCAGTGAAGCAGGGGGGCAGGTTGCAAAACTGTTTTTT. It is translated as CASSEAGGQVAKLFF.

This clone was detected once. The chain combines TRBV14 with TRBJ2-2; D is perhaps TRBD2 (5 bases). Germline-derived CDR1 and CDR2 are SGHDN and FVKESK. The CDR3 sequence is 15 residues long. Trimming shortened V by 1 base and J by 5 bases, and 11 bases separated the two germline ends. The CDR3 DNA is TGTGCCAGCAGCCAAGTTCCGCTAGCTACCGGGGAGCTGTTTTTT. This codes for CASSQVPLATGELFF.

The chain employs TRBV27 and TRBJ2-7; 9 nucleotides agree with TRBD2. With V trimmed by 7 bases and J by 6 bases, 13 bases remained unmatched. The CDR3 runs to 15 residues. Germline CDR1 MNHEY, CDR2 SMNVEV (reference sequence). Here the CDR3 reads CASKAREGQSGEQYF. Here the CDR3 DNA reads TGTGCCAGCAAGGCGCGGGAGGGCCAGTCGGGCGAGCAGTACTTC.

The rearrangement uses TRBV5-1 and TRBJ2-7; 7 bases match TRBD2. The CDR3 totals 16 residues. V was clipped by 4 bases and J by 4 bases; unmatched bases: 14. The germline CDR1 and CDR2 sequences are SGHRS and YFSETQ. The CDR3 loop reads CASSTLSGISSYEQYF. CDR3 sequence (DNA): TGCGCCAGCAGCACCTTAAGCGGGATCTCTTCTTACGAGCAGTACTTC.